Given below is one T cell receptor (beta chain) in context. Authors' processing steps: From reference gene primer amplification, estimates of nucleated cell counts were derived. Assay: immunoSEQ multiplex PCR; the TCRdb copy retains only in-frame clones and omits some. That table supplies the V and J calls and clone size; D and trimming were determined from the DNA. The repertoire holds 150,000 or so clones, with 84% as singletons. The CDR3 consists of 13 residues. Germline V gives CDR1 SEHNR, CDR2 FQNEAQ (reference sequence). Deletions cut 5 bases from V and 4 bases from J, with 11 bases between. This entry belongs to a study of blood T cell repertoires in COVID-19.

The rearrangement links TRBV7-9 to TRBJ1-1; possibly TRBD1 for D (6 bases). Sample: peripheral blood. This sequence originates from a woman in her sixties or seventies with acute or convalescent COVID-19. The CDR3 sequence is CASSLLQGTEAFF. The CDR3 DNA is TGTGCCAGCAGCCTATTACAGGGCACTGAAGCTTTCTTT.